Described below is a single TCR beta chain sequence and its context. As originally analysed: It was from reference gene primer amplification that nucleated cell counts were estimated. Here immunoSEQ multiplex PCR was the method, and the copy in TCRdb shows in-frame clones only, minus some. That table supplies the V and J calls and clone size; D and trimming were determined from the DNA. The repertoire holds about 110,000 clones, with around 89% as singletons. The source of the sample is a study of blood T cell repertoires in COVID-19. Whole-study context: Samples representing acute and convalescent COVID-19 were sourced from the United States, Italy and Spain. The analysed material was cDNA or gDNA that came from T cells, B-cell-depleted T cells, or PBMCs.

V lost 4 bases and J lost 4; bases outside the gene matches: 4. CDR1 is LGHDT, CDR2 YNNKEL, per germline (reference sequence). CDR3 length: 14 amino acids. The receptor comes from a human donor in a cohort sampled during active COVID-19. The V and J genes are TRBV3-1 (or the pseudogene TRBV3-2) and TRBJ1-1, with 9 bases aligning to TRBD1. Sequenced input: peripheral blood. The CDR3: CASSLGQGITEAFF. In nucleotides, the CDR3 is TGTGCCAGCAGCCTGGGACAGGGCATCACTGAAGCTTTCTTT.